These 3 T cell receptor beta chains originate from one sample sequenced in a study of OX40 agonist ivuxolimab in advanced cancers. Some clones are missing from TCRdb's copy, which holds only in-frame ones; the method was immunoSEQ multiplex PCR. The repertoire includes approximately 89,000 clones, about 88% of them detected once, and approximately 0.3% sits in the top ten. The source material was CD4+ or CD8+ T cells sorted from blood, sampled in a trial of the OX40 agonist ivuxolimab. Receptors originate from an adult with an advanced solid tumor such as melanoma, head and neck, liver or kidney cancer.

This chain uses TRBV18 with TRBJ1-6, with D unresolved. The CDR3 consists of 14 residues. Germline V gives CDR1 KGHSH, CDR2 LQKENI. V lost 3 bases and J 7 bases, leaving 10 bases between the germline ends. The CDR3 DNA is TGTGCCAGCTCACCGGGCAGCACAAATTCACCCCTCCACTTT. It is translated as CASSPGSTNSPLHF.

The gene calls are TRBV19 and TRBJ2-1; D is possibly TRBD1 (6 bases). This CDR3 is 14 amino acids long. Germline CDR1 is LNHDA and CDR2 is SQIVND (reference sequence). The V end lost 4 bases, the J end lost 6 bases, and 13 bases lay between the germline ends. CDR3 DNA: TGTGCCAGTAGTAGGGGCAGGGGACGCAATGAGCAGTTCTTC. Residues: CASSRGRGRNEQFF.

A note on this clone: This specimen includes other DNA sequences encoding the same CDR3. The chain employs TRBV7-8 and TRBJ1-2; TRBD1 agrees at 7 bases. V gave up 1 base and J gave up 5 bases; unmatched junction bases: 1. Germline loops: CDR1 SGHVS, CDR2 FQNEAQ. CDR3 size: 13 residues. In DNA, the CDR3 is TGTGCCAGCAGCTTAGGACAGGGTTATGGCTACACCTTC. The encoded protein is CASSLGQGYGYTF.